The clone carrying this TCR beta chain was observed many times. This record comes from a study of Graves' ophthalmopathy and Graves' hyperthyroidism. CDR1 is DFQATT and CDR2 is SNEGSKA in the germline V gene (reference sequence). The CDR3 runs 10 residues. The V end lost 3 bases, the J end lost 13 bases, and 12 bases lay between the germline ends. CDR3 regions of TCR beta were amplified from RNA transcripts. Scientists carried out first-round RT-PCR using HTBI primers and then a second-round multiplex PCR. TCRdb ran MiXCR on the multiplex PCR reads and lists one entry per CDR3 protein. The sample includes about 500,000 distinct CDR3 sequences, approximately 15% of them seen just once.

This sequence was found in a woman aged 25 to 39 with Graves' ophthalmopathy. The chain has TRBV20-1 and TRBJ1-1; D remains unclear. Input material: blood. The CDR3 coding sequence is TGCAGTGCTAGGGAGGTCTATAGTTTCTTT. Amino acid sequence: CSAREVYSFF.